This paragraph reports one T cell receptor (beta chain). Its target is not known. Only in-frame clones appear in the TCRdb table, and some are missing; sequencing was by immunoSEQ multiplex PCR. The table lists about 190,000 clones, around nine tenths of them singletons. Trimming pared 5 bases from V and 3 bases from J, leaving 14 bases between. Germline V gene data show CDR1 as MNHEY and CDR2 as SVGEGT. The CDR3 sequence is 14 residues long. This record comes from a study of T cell responses to AZD1222 COVID-19 vaccine. Study-wide results and limits: Clonal diversity was possibly underestimated, and white British individuals and females predominated among donors. The CD4 TCRs associated with vaccination extended across spike and predominated at 160-218 and 743-854.

The specimen was peripheral blood, collected 28 days after the second dose of the MenACWY control vaccine. This chain connects TRBV6-2 or TRBV6-3 to TRBJ2-7; D is unclear. The TCR comes from an adult who received the MenACWY meningococcal vaccine as a control. CDR3 nucleotide sequence: TGTGCCAGCAGTCCGACGGTTCGCCTCTACGAGCAGTACTTC. Its protein is CASSPTVRLYEQYF.